This T cell receptor (beta chain) comes out of a study of low-dose radiotherapy and immunotherapy resistance in tumors. Study summary: Fractions of 0.5 Gy went to Cohort 1 every 2 weeks, totaling 6.5 Gy. The 200 mg/m2 dose of intravenous cyclophosphamide was given every two weeks, one day before radiation and immunotherapy.

On this clonotype: Given a far larger clone just one base away, this is likely a sequencing read error.

Primers used for first-strand cDNA, a TRAV- and TRBV-specific set, covered both alpha and beta chains. The TCRs were subjected to amplification over approximately 20 PCR cycles employing a constant-region primer in conjunction with a V-primer adapter. Each CDR3 protein gets one entry after TCRdb re-called the reads with MiXCR. This sample has 100,000 or so distinct CDR3 sequences, with 9.4% found just once. The time point here: before trial treatment. Donors received nivolumab, ipilimumab, aspirin, low-dose cyclophosphamide and low-dose radiotherapy. CDR1 is SGHAT and CDR2 is FQNNGV in the germline V gene. The junction had 13 bases not matched to a gene; V was cut back by 6 bases and J by 11 bases. The CDR3 spans 14 residues.

The rearrangement uses TRBV11-2 and TRBJ2-5; TRBD1 matches 9 bases. This sequence originates from a male donor with prostate cancer. Sequences were derived from PBMCs, sampled before treatment. The CDR3 sequence is CASSLDRGGNEQYF. CDR3 sequence (DNA): TGTGCCAGCAGTTTGGACAGGGGTGGGAATGAGCAGTACTTC.